The 17 T cell receptor beta chains below come from one sample, sequenced in a study of T-cell memory formation after mild COVID-19. TCRdb fed the 5' RACE reads into MiXCR, producing one record per CDR3 protein. The table shows 100,000 to 150,000 distinct CDR3 sequences, with 15% to 20% occurring only once. Sequencing was performed on PBMCs or a T cell subset sorted from them (not recorded which). These receptors all stem from a man between 18 and 35 years old who had mild COVID-19 (a few samples of this study predate the infection). Cell type and time point are not known.

The CDR3 is CATSREGGVYIQYF. The CDR3 bases are TGTGCCACCAGCAGAGAAGGGGGAGTATACATTCAGTACTTC. The genes are TRBV15 and TRBJ2-4; tentative D call: TRBD1 (6 bases). Looked up from germline, CDR1 is LNHNV and CDR2 is YYDKDF (reference sequence). This CDR3 has 14 amino acids. V lost 0 bases and J lost 8, with 11 bases in between.

This clonotype was picked up a small number of times. The chain recombines TRBV5-6 with TRBJ2-7, with D possibly called TRBD1 or TRBD2 (6 bases each). The CDR3 consists of 16 residues. Germline CDR1 SGHDT, CDR2 YYEEEE. The ends were cut back, 1 base at V and 7 bases at J, with 21 bases in the middle. The CDR3 loop reads CASSLKLGGPREEQYV. CDR3 nucleotide sequence: TGTGCCAGCAGCTTGAAGCTTGGGGGGCCGAGGGAAGAGCAGTACGTC.

Only a few counts were recorded for this clonotype. The CDR3 DNA reads as TGCAGCGTTGAAGTTGGGGGTGGGGTGGAAGCTTTCTTT. Its translation: CSVEVGGGVEAFF. The chain recombines TRBV29-1 with TRBJ1-1; D is possibly TRBD1 (5 bases). Germline V lookup: CDR1 SQVTM, CDR2 ANQGSEA. Trimming removed 1 base at V and 8 bases at J, with 14 bases between. The CDR3 consists of 13 residues.

This clonotype was seen a handful of times. The J gene is TRBJ1-5, the V gene TRBV6-1; D is possibly TRBD1 (6 bases). The germline V and J ends were trimmed by 8 bases and 3 bases, with 8 bases remaining between them. The CDR3 has 12 residues. The V gene's germline CDR1 is MNHNS and CDR2 SASEGT. Written as DNA, the CDR3 is TGTGCCAGCGGACAGATCAATCAGCCCCAGCATTTT. This gives the protein CASGQINQPQHF.

This clonotype occurred many times. The chain employs TRBV5-4 and TRBJ2-3; 8 positions agree with TRBD1. Germline assignment: CDR1 SGHNT and CDR2 YYREEE (reference sequence). J was trimmed by 3 bases and V by 0 bases; bases with no gene match: 3. CDR3 length equals 15 residues. For the CDR3, the DNA is TGTGCCAGCAGCTTGGGGAACAGGGGGACAGATACGCAGTATTTT. It yields the protein CASSLGNRGTDTQYF.

The chain has TRBV5-1 and TRBJ2-5; 10 bases line up with TRBD2. Germline loops: CDR1 SGHRS, CDR2 YFSETQ. The CDR3 length is 20 residues. Trimming took 3 bases from V and 1 from J; bases not matched to a gene: 18. The CDR3 region is CASSSTGAKASGGSQETQYF. In nucleotides, the CDR3 is TGCGCCAGCAGCTCGACAGGGGCGAAGGCTAGCGGGGGATCCCAAGAGACCCAGTACTTC.

This rearrangement joins TRBV12-3 or TRBV12-4 to TRBJ2-6; weak D call: TRBD2 (6 bases). V lost 3 bases, J lost 1 base, and 7 bases lay in between. The CDR3 is made up of 15 amino acids. The CDR3 DNA reads TGTGCCAGCAGTTTCGGGGGTTCTGGGGCCAACGTCCTGACTTTC. Translation: CASSFGGSGANVLTF.

V and J are TRBV20-1 and TRBJ2-7, with a possible D match to TRBD2 (5 bases). The CDR3 is made up of 14 amino acids. Trimming stripped 3 bases from V and 2 bases from J, with 14 bases between. The germline V gene has CDR1 DFQATT and CDR2 SNEGSKA (reference sequence). Here the CDR3 reads CSASLPGSTYEQYF. As DNA, the CDR3 is TGCAGTGCTAGTCTCCCGGGGTCTACCTACGAGCAGTACTTC.

The chain uses TRBV30 and TRBJ1-4, with 7 bases fitting TRBD1. Germline lookup yields CDR1 GTSNPN and CDR2 SVGIG (reference sequence). The CDR3 extends over 13 amino acids. The V gene end was trimmed by 0 bases and the J gene end by 10 bases; junction bases not matched to a gene: 5. The CDR3 coding sequence is TGTGCCTGGAGTGTACAGGGGAGCGGAAAACTGTTTTTT. Amino acids: CAWSVQGSGKLFF.

The chain joins TRBV23-1 to TRBJ1-5; 7 bases align to TRBD1. TRBV23-1 qualifies as an ORF whose function is uncertain. V shed 4 bases, J shed 5 bases, and the junction held 17 bases outside the gene matches. The CDR3 extends over 18 amino acids. CDR3 region: CASSPTLRGQWPHQPQHF. The CDR3 DNA reads TGCGCCAGCAGTCCCACACTTAGGGGACAGTGGCCCCATCAGCCCCAGCATTTT.

Only one count was recorded for this clonotype. The V gene is TRBV20-1, the J gene TRBJ1-5; the D gene is possibly TRBD1 (6 bases). The CDR3 loop spans 13 amino acids. Germline V CDR1 and CDR2: DFQATT, SNEGSKA (reference sequence). With 6 bases removed from V and 2 bases from J, the gap between germline ends came to 11 bases. CDR3: CSATDSRNQPQHF. CDR3 coding DNA: TGCAGTGCCACGGACAGCCGCAATCAGCCCCAGCATTTT.

The V and J genes are TRBV11-2 and TRBJ1-2; D not resolved. Germline V CDR1 and CDR2: SGHAT, FQNNGV. With 5 bases removed from V and 8 bases from J, the gap between germline ends came to 18 bases. This CDR3 has 14 residues. CDR3: CASSRSDGPYGYTF. The CDR3 nucleotides read TGTGCCAGCAGCCGCTCGGACGGGCCGTACGGCTACACCTTC.

The rearrangement joins TRBV6-5 to TRBJ2-7, with D perhaps TRBD1 (6 bases). Germline CDR1 MNHEY, CDR2 SVGAGI. CDR3 length: 18 amino acids. The V gene lost 2 bases and the J gene lost 0 bases, with 20 bases spanning the gap. CDR3 sequence: CASSYDFPQGPRSYEQYF. CDR3 DNA sequence: TGTGCCAGCAGTTACGATTTCCCCCAGGGGCCCCGCTCCTACGAGCAGTACTTC.

This clonotype appeared a few times. The chain employs TRBV4-3 and TRBJ1-1; D unresolved. This CDR3 region has 15 residues. Germline-derived CDR1 and CDR2 are LGHNA and YSLEER. V lost 1 base, J lost 4 bases, and 13 bases lay in between. CDR3 in amino acids: CASSQVVGSSTEAFF. The CDR3 DNA reads TGCGCCAGCAGCCAAGTGGTAGGGTCATCCACTGAAGCTTTCTTT.

The CDR3 bases are TGTGCCAGTCGAGGGGAGGCGCGGACTGAAGCTTTCTTT. It specifies CASRGEARTEAFF. J is TRBJ1-1 and V is TRBV19; TRBD1 might be the D (5 bases). CDR1 is LNHDA and CDR2 is SQIVND in the germline V gene (reference sequence). V was clipped by 8 bases and J by 5 bases, with 15 bases between them. This CDR3 has 13 amino acids.

There are a few counts of this clonotype. The V and J genes are TRBV13 and TRBJ2-2; 10 positions match TRBD1. The CDR3 spans 14 residues. V shed 5 bases and J 5 bases; nucleotides not matched to a gene: 2. Germline-derived CDR1 and CDR2 are PRHDT and FYEKMQ (reference sequence). CDR3 region: CASSKGQGTGELFF. CDR3 bases: TGTGCCAGCAGCAAGGGACAGGGGACCGGGGAGCTGTTTTTT.

This rearrangement joins TRBV9 to TRBJ1-1, with 7 nucleotides matching TRBD1. V lost 4 bases, J lost 10 bases, and 10 bases stayed unmatched. CDR3 size: 13 residues. Germline CDR1 is SGDLS and CDR2 is YYNGEE. The CDR3 sequence is CASSPRQGRGAFF. CDR3 sequence (DNA): TGTGCCAGCAGCCCCCGACAGGGAAGGGGAGCTTTCTTT.